This T cell receptor beta chain was profiled in a study of long-term antiretroviral therapy in people with HIV. General study findings and limits: Participants lacked recorded data on ART adherence, viral resistance or therapy changes.

The CDR3 contains 15 residues. The germline V gene has CDR1 MNHNS and CDR2 SASEGT. The V gene end was trimmed by 6 bases and the J gene end by 2 bases; junction bases not matched to a gene: 4. In the case of this clone: Its antigen is undetermined.

At the survey level, the v3.0 immunoSEQ assay was run. Using immunoSEQ multiplex PCR, the repertoire was profiled, and TCRdb retains in-frame clones only, with some absent. This sample has roughly 20,000 clones; 85% occur once, and the top ten carry 3.5% to 5%. This sample comprised unsorted PBMCs, obtained 4 years after starting antiretroviral therapy. This chain links TRBV6-1 with TRBJ2-3, with 11 positions matching TRBD2. The TCR comes from a man aged 18 to 29 with HIV. The CDR3 DNA follows: TGTGCCAGCAGGCGACTAGCGGGGACCACAGATACGCAGTATTTT. It encodes CASRRLAGTTDTQYF.